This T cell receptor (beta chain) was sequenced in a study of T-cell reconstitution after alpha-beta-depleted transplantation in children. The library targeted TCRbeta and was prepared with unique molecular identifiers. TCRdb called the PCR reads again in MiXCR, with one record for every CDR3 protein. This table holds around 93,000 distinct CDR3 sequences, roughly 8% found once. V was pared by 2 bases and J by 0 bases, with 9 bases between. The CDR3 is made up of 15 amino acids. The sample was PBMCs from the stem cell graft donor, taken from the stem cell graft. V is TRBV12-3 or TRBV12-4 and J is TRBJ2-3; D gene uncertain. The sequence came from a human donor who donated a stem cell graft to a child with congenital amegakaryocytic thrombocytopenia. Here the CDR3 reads CASSLPVLSTDTQYF. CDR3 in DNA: TGTGCCAGCAGTTTACCAGTTCTGAGCACAGATACGCAGTATTTT.